The clone carrying this TCR beta chain was counted only a few times. What it recognizes is unknown. The germline CDR1 and CDR2 sequences are SGHTA and FQGTGA. V shed 5 bases and J shed 3 bases, with 11 bases lying between them. The CDR3 is 13 amino acids. The sample belongs to a study of cytomegalovirus exposure and HLA in healthy donors. Points from the study as a whole: When the data were analyzed later, several of the most significant clusters appeared to be linked to common viral pathogens. With high specificity and sensitivity, the classifier reportedly diagnosed cytomegalovirus status.

PCR amplification relied on 60 Vbeta primers (plus 13 Jbeta primers). The table came from immunoSEQ multiplex PCR; TCRdb's copy has only in-frame clones and leaves some out. The table shows 70,000 to 80,000 clones, with approximately 72% occurring only once. Sequencing was carried out using PBMCs. The sequence came from a woman aged 40 to 50 in good health and CMV-seropositive. The rearrangement uses TRBV7-3 and TRBJ2-7, with a weak D call TRBD2 (5 bases). The CDR3 DNA reads TGTGCCAGCAGCGCACCCGGAGGCTACGAGCAGTACTTC. This gives the protein CASSAPGGYEQYF.